The source of this T cell receptor beta chain is a study of post-analysis software for immune sequencing data. Study-wide findings and caveats: About five TRBV segments were more frequent in patients than controls; TRBV5-6, TRBV5-1 and TRBV20-1 belonged to this group.

About this clonotype itself: Its antigen is unidentified.

The CDR3 runs to 14 residues. V trimming: 2 bases; J trimming: 9 bases; junction bases outside the gene matches: 5. Germline assignment: CDR1 SGDLS and CDR2 YYNGEE. Carried by the TCR beta cDNA libraries were unique molecular identifiers. TCRdb fed the PCR reads into MiXCR, producing one record per CDR3 protein. The sample shows some 700,000 distinct CDR3 sequences, approximately 59% of them seen only once. The TCR sequence derives from a girl aged 2 to 9 with multiple sclerosis. The sample comprised blood. This chain uses TRBV9 with TRBJ2-1; 10 nucleotides agree with TRBD2. CDR3 amino acids: CASSVSSGSGEQFF. As DNA, the CDR3 is TGTGCCAGCAGCGTCTCTAGCGGGAGTGGTGAGCAGTTCTTC.